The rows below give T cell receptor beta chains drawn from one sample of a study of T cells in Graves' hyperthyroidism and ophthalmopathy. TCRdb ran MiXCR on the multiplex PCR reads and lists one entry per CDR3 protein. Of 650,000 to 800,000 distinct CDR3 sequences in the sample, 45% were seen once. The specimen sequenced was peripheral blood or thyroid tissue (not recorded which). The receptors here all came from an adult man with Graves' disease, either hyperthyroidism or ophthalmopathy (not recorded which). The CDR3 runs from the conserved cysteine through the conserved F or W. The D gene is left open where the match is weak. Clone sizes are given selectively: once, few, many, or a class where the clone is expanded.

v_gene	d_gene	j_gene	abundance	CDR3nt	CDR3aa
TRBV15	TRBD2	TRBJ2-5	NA	TGTGCCACCAGCGGGGGACTAGCGGGGGGCCAAGAGACCCAGTACTTC	CATSGGLAGGQETQYF
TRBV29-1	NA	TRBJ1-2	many	TGCAGCGTTGAAGATAGCCCTAACTATGGCTACACCTTC	CSVEDSPNYGYTF
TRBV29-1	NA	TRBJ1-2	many	TGCAGCGTTGAATCCGGGGGGGGCTATGGCTACACCTTC	CSVESGGGYGYTF
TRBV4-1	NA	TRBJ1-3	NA	TGCGCCAGCAGCCAAGAAACAGAAAAATACACCATATATTTT	CASSQETEKYTIYF
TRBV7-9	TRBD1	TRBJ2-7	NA	TGTGCCAGCAGCCCCCTTGGACGTAGGGGGCGGGACGAGCAGTACTTC	CASSPLGRRGRDEQYF
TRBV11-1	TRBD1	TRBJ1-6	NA	TGTGCCAGCAGCGGCGGACAGGGTAGCTCCTATAATTCACCCCTCCACTTT	CASSGGQGSSYNSPLHF
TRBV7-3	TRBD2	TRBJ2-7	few	TGTGCCAGCAGCTTACCGGGCTCTAGCGGGGGGTCGGAGCAGTACTTC	CASSLPGSSGGSEQYF
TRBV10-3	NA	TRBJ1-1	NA	TGTGCCATCGGAGGGCGCGGGGGGCTGAATGAAGCTTTCTTT	CAIGGRGGLNEAFF
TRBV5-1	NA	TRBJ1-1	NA	TGCGCCAGCAGCTTCTCCGGACTGGTGAACACTGAAGCTTTCTTT	CASSFSGLVNTEAFF
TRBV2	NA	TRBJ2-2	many	TGTGCCAGCAGTGAACGGGGACGGGGGGAGCTGTTTTTT	CASSERGRGELFF
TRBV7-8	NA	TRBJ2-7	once	NA	CASSFGPGPSTEQYF
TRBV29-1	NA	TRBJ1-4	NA	TGCAGCGTGGACCTGGGGGTCACTAATGAAAAACTGTTTTTT	CSVDLGVTNEKLFF